These T cell receptor beta chains were read from a single sample in a study of T-cell memory formation after mild COVID-19. TCRdb used MiXCR to reprocess the 5' RACE reads, holding one entry per CDR3 protein. Of 400,000 or so distinct CDR3 sequences in the sample, about 20% were seen once. The sequenced sample consisted of PBMCs or a T cell subset sorted from them (not recorded which). All receptors derive from an adult woman who had mild COVID-19 (a few samples of this study predate the infection). Cell type and time point are not known. The CDR3 runs from the conserved cysteine through the conserved F or W. A D gene is named only where the DNA matches it firmly. Clone size is stated in some rows and not others, as once, few, many or a class when expanded.

cdr3_aa cdr3_nt d_call j_call v_call clone_size
CASSLDTGKWAYEQYF TGCGCCAGCAGCTTGGATACAGGGAAATGGGCCTACGAGCAGTACTTC . TRBJ2-7 TRBV5-1 few
CASSLEGTGPYQPQHF TGTGCCAGCAGCTTAGAGGGGACAGGGCCTTATCAGCCCCAGCATTTT TRBD1 TRBJ1-5 TRBV7-2 .
CASSLGSGGAYNEQFF TGTGCCAGCAGCCTAGGGAGCGGGGGGGCATACAATGAGCAGTTCTTC TRBD2 TRBJ2-1 TRBV7-3 few
CASSGTGSDSPLHF TGCGCCAGCAGCGGGACAGGGTCGGATTCACCCCTCCACTTT TRBD1 TRBJ1-6 TRBV5-1 few
CSDGSRPPSGTEAFF TGCAGTGACGGATCCAGACCCCCCTCCGGCACTGAAGCTTTCTTT . TRBJ1-1 TRBV20-1 few
CASSYSSQGYEQYF TGTGCCAGCAGTTACTCGAGCCAGGGGTACGAGCAGTACTTC . TRBJ2-7 TRBV6-5 few
CASSERFSTNEKLFF TGTGCCAGCAGCGAGCGATTTTCAACTAATGAAAAACTGTTTTTT . TRBJ1-4 TRBV7-6 .
CSATLETQYF TGCAGTGCCACGCTGGAGACCCAGTACTTC . TRBJ2-5 TRBV20-1 .
CASSPNPTGMVVVQYF TGTGCCAGCAGCCCGAACCCGACAGGAATGGTTGTGGTGCAGTATTTT . TRBJ2-3 TRBV5-6 few
CASSAQSYNYGYTF TGTGCCAGCAGTGCTCAGTCCTATAACTATGGCTACACCTTC . TRBJ1-2 TRBV27 .
CASSHGQGRNGYTF TGTGCCAGCAGCCATGGACAGGGTCGGAATGGCTACACCTTC TRBD1 TRBJ1-2 TRBV3-1 few
CASSVAGGLAGAATQYF TGTGCCAGCAGCGTAGCAGGGGGACTAGCGGGGGCGGCTACGCAGTATTTT TRBD2 TRBJ2-3 TRBV9 .
CSARDSEGIRTEAFF TGCAGTGCTAGAGATTCGGAGGGGATTCGCACTGAAGCTTTCTTT . TRBJ1-1 TRBV20-1 few
CASSQGIYGYTF TGTGCCAGCAGTCAGGGAATCTATGGCTACACCTTC . TRBJ1-2 TRBV2 few
CSAVPRSYEQYF TGCAGTGCTGTCCCCAGGTCCTACGAGCAGTACTTC . TRBJ2-7 TRBV20-1 .
CASSLTSEGGTDTQYF TGTGCCAGCAGCTTAACTAGCGAGGGAGGCACAGATACGCAGTATTTT TRBD2 TRBJ2-3 TRBV2 .
CASSQEAESTDTQYF TGCGCCAGCAGCCAAGAGGCGGAGAGCACAGATACGCAGTATTTT . TRBJ2-3 TRBV4-3 .
CASSGEGVWEETQYF TGTGCCAGCTCAGGCGAGGGGGTCTGGGAAGAGACCCAGTACTTC . TRBJ2-5 TRBV18 once
CASSLPTSEGTDTQYF TGTGCCAGCAGCTTACCGACTAGCGAGGGCACAGATACGCAGTATTTT TRBD2 TRBJ2-3 TRBV7-8 few
CASSFGRLAPDTQYF TGTGCCAGCAGTTTTGGAAGACTAGCTCCAGATACGCAGTATTTT TRBD2 TRBJ2-3 TRBV7-6 few
CSVKRGRLEIEAFF TGCAGCGTAAAAAGAGGGAGGTTGGAGATTGAAGCTTTCTTT . TRBJ1-1 TRBV29-1 few
CASSTGTGSTDTQYF TGCGCCAGCAGTACCGGGACAGGAAGCACAGATACGCAGTATTTT TRBD1 TRBJ2-3 TRBV5-1 few
CASSSPILTGGVEAFF TGTGCCAGCAGTTCTCCTATTCTTACAGGGGGCGTTGAAGCTTTCTTT TRBD1 TRBJ1-1 TRBV6-5 .
CASRPLAGVLTGEQFF TGTGCCAGCAGACCGCTAGCGGGAGTACTGACGGGGGAGCAGTTCTTC TRBD2 TRBJ2-1 TRBV3-1 .
CSVEELAGELHF TGCAGCGTTGAAGAACTAGCGGGAGAGTTGCATTTC TRBD2 TRBJ2-1 TRBV29-1 few
CASSLDSGINTGELFF TGCGCCAGCAGCTTGGATTCCGGGATCAACACCGGGGAGCTGTTTTTT . TRBJ2-2 TRBV5-1 .
CASVLRDLGELFF TGTGCCAGCGTCTTGCGGGATCTAGGGGAGCTGTTTTTT . TRBJ2-2 TRBV7-9 .
CASSERGRGLAGELFF TGTGCCAGCAGTGAACGGGGGAGAGGGTTAGCCGGGGAGCTGTTTTTT . TRBJ2-2 TRBV25-1 few
CASSFSPPTTNEKLFF TGCGCCAGCAGCTTTAGTCCTCCGACAACTAATGAAAAACTGTTTTTT . TRBJ1-4 TRBV5-1 .
CASSYSLGSGTGGHEQYF TGTGCCAGCAGTTACTCTTTGGGGTCCGGGACAGGGGGCCACGAGCAGTACTTC TRBD1 TRBJ2-7 TRBV6-5 few
CASRRTGTSSYEQYF TGTGCCAGCAGAAGAACAGGGACCTCATCCTACGAGCAGTACTTC . TRBJ2-7 TRBV28 .
CASSTLAGDRETQYF TGCGCCAGCAGCACTCTAGCGGGAGATCGGGAGACCCAGTACTTC TRBD2 TRBJ2-5 TRBV5-1 few
CSASSSEASGTAWETQYF TGCAGTGCTAGTTCGTCGGAGGCTAGCGGGACCGCATGGGAGACCCAGTACTTC TRBD2 TRBJ2-5 TRBV20-1 .
CASSYRDRVNEQFF TGTGCCAGCAGCTACCGGGACAGGGTGAATGAGCAGTTCTTC TRBD1 TRBJ2-1 TRBV13 few
CASSYGRVSGANVLTF TGTGCCAGCAGTTACGGAAGGGTCTCTGGGGCCAACGTCCTGACTTTC . TRBJ2-6 TRBV6-2/TRBV6-3 .
CASSQVTGRLDEQYF TGTGCCAGCAGCCAAGTTACCGGGAGGCTGGACGAGCAGTACTTC TRBD2 TRBJ2-7 TRBV3-1 few
CAFSQAWSGYTF TGTGCCTTCTCCCAGGCGTGGTCGGGCTACACCTTC . TRBJ1-2 TRBV30 .
CASSPGRTPNEQFF TGTGCCAGCAGCCCCGGCCGGACTCCTAATGAGCAGTTCTTC . TRBJ2-1 TRBV7-8 .
CSVLPGGAGTEAFF TGCAGCGTTTTACCAGGGGGCGCGGGCACTGAAGCTTTCTTT TRBD1 TRBJ1-1 TRBV29-1 many
CSARDPRTGSPLHF TGCAGTGCTAGAGATCCAAGGACAGGATCACCCCTCCACTTT TRBD1 TRBJ1-6 TRBV20-1 few
CASSLGRTGNTEAFF TGTGCCAGCAGCTTAGGGAGGACGGGGAACACTGAAGCTTTCTTT . TRBJ1-1 TRBV11-2 .
CASGQTAEAFF TGTGCCAGCGGCCAGACAGCTGAAGCTTTCTTT . TRBJ1-1 TRBV27 .
CASGLNTDTQYF TGTGCTAGTGGTCTAAACACAGATACGCAGTATTTT . TRBJ2-3 TRBV12-5 few
CASSTRGGGGTDTQYF TGTGCCAGCAGCACACGGGGCGGAGGCGGGACAGATACGCAGTATTTT . TRBJ2-3 TRBV13 few
CASSSMGQQIATNEKLFF TGTGCCAGCAGCTCGATGGGACAGCAGATTGCAACTAATGAAAAACTGTTTTTT TRBD1 TRBJ1-4 TRBV13 few
CASSPGPTTHF TGTGCCAGCAGTCCCGGCCCTACAACACACTTC . TRBJ2-5 TRBV12-3/TRBV12-4 few
CASSQEGWNYEQYF TGCGCCAGCAGCCAAGAAGGCTGGAACTACGAGCAGTACTTC . TRBJ2-7 TRBV4-3 few
CASSSRGPDTQYF TGTGCCAGCAGCTCGAGGGGGCCCGATACGCAGTATTTT TRBD1 TRBJ2-3 TRBV7-3 many
CASISGAATRTEAFF TGTGCCAGCATCTCGGGGGCCGCGACGAGAACTGAAGCTTTCTTT . TRBJ1-1 TRBV7-9 .
CASSQGSGSHDEQFF TGCGCCAGCAGCCAAGGTTCGGGCTCCCATGATGAGCAGTTCTTC . TRBJ2-1 TRBV4-3 .